This passage covers 29 T cell receptor beta chains from one sample sequenced in a study of neurological immune-mediated disorders. TCRdb passed the 5' RACE reads through MiXCR, listing each CDR3 protein once. The table lists roughly 98,000 distinct CDR3 sequences, less than 15% of them singletons. Time point noted: longitudinal time-point 2. Sequencing was carried out using PBMCs. These receptors were taken from a female donor with HTLV-1-associated myelopathy (HAM/TSP).

Turning to this clonotype: One junction end disagrees with the germline gene, perhaps due to a read error. The chain has TRBV27 and TRBJ1-2; D is ambiguous. This CDR3 region has 15 residues. Germline CDR1 is MNHEY and CDR2 is SMNVEV (reference sequence). The CDR3 nucleotides are TGTGCCAGCAATTTATCGGCGCGCATTAGCTCTGGCTACACCTTC. This encodes CASNLSARISSGYTF.

This clonotype was observed many times. J is TRBJ2-3 and V is TRBV7-8; possibly TRBD2 for D (5 bases). The CDR3 extends over 16 amino acids. The germline V gene encodes CDR1 SGHVS and CDR2 FQNEAQ. V lost 0 bases, J lost 3 bases, and 13 bases lay in between. CDR3: CASSLAGGLGTDTQYF. The CDR3 DNA reads TGTGCCAGCAGCTTAGCGGGCGGGTTAGGGACAGATACGCAGTATTTT. The full variable domain, with the rest looked up from reference TRBV7-8 and TRBJ2-3, is GAGVSQSPRYKVAKRGQDVALRCDPISGHVSLFWYQQALGQGPEFLTYFQNEAQLDKSGLPSDRFFAERPEGSVSTLKIQRTQQEDSAVYLCASSLAGGLGTDTQYFGPGTRLTVL.

This clonotype appeared many times. The rearrangement uses TRBV12-3 or TRBV12-4 and TRBJ2-1; 7 bases are a match to TRBD1. The CDR3 is made up of 12 amino acids. The junction had 8 bases not matched to a gene; V was cut back by 6 bases and J by 12 bases. CDR3 sequence reads: CASSRGPGGQFF. DNA for the CDR3: TGTGCCAGCAGCAGAGGACCAGGGGGGCAGTTCTTC.

The CDR3 nucleotides read TGCGCCAGCAGCCTCTCAAAGGGGTCTGAGCAGTTCTTC. Its protein is CASSLSKGSEQFF. The chain links TRBV4-1 to TRBJ2-1; tentatively, D is TRBD1 (5 bases). Trimming took off 4 bases at V and 9 bases at J, with 13 bases between the two ends. CDR1 is MGHRA, CDR2 YSYEKL, per germline. This CDR3 has 13 amino acids.

The V and J genes are TRBV28 and TRBJ2-6; 11 positions match TRBD1. The CDR3 covers 18 residues. V lost 7 bases and J lost 4; bases outside the gene matches: 12. Germline V gives CDR1 MDHEN, CDR2 SYDVKM. The CDR3 bases are TGTGCCAGCACCCCGGCGGGACAGGGGGTATCAGGGGCCAACGTCCTGACTTTC. Residues: CASTPAGQGVSGANVLTF.

For this clonotype: The junction does not match germline at one end; this may be a read error. The V call is TRBV15, the J call TRBJ2-5; 8 nucleotides line up with TRBD1. This CDR3 contains 15 residues. Looked up from germline, CDR1 is LNHNV and CDR2 is YYDKDF (reference sequence). DNA for the CDR3: TGTGCTACCAGCAGGGAAACAGGGGGACGAGAGACCCAGTACTTC. Protein product: CATSRETGGRETQYF. Using reference TRBV15 and TRBJ2-5 for the parts outside the CDR3, the full variable domain is DAMVIQNPRYQVTQFGKPVTLSCSQTLNHNVMYWYQQKSSQAPKLLFHYYDKDFNNEADTPDNFQSRRPNTSFCFLDIRSPGLGDTAMYLCATSRETGGRETQYFGPGTRLLVL.

This chain uses TRBV5-1 with TRBJ2-1, with TRBD2 identical over 9 bases. J lost 9 bases, V lost 3 bases, and 13 bases had no gene match. Germline values: CDR1 SGHRS, CDR2 YFSETQ. The CDR3 length is 16 residues. The CDR3 here is CASSYLSGGTTGEQFF. The CDR3 DNA is TGCGCCAGCAGCTACCTTAGCGGGGGTACGACGGGTGAGCAGTTCTTC.

This clonotype was observed at least ten times. The chain carries TRBV5-1 and TRBJ1-2, with TRBD1 as a possible D gene (5 bases). The CDR3 is 14 amino acids. CDR1 is SGHRS and CDR2 is YFSETQ in the germline V gene. Deletions cut 4 bases from V and 4 bases from J, with 14 bases between. In nucleotides, the CDR3 is TGCGCCAGCAGCCCGGACACGGCAATCTATGGCTACACCTTC. Its translation: CASSPDTAIYGYTF.

This clonotype was recorded at least ten times. This sequence joins TRBV10-3 and TRBJ2-7, with 11 bases identical to TRBD1. Trimming took 5 bases from V and 4 from J; bases not matched to a gene: 4. The length of the CDR3 is 14 residues. The V gene's germline CDR1 is ENHRY and CDR2 SYGVKD. The CDR3 sequence is CAISRTGGLYEQYF. DNA for the CDR3: TGTGCCATCAGTCGGACAGGGGGCTTGTACGAGCAGTACTTC.

With respect to this clonotype: A much more abundant neighbour one base away suggests this may be a read error. This rearrangement joins TRBV5-1 to TRBJ2-3, with a tentative D call TRBD2 (6 bases). The CDR3 length is 16 residues. Germline CDR1 SGHRS, CDR2 YFSETQ. The CDR3 sequence: CVSSLGMGGRTDTQYF. The DNA for the CDR3 is TGCGTCAGCAGCTTGGGGATGGGAGGACGCACAGATACGCAGTATTTT. Together with reference TRBV5-1 and TRBJ2-3, the CDR3 gives the full variable domain: KAGVTQTPRYLIKTRGQQVTLSCSPISGHRSVSWYQQTPGQGLQFLFEYFSETQRNKGNFPGRFSGRQFSNSRSEMNVSTLELGDSALYLCVSSLGMGGRTDTQYFGPGTRLTVL.

This clonotype was detected ten times or more. The CDR3 reads CASSYGGQRANTGELFF. DNA for the CDR3: TGTGCCAGCAGTTACGGAGGTCAGCGAGCGAACACCGGGGAGCTGTTTTTT. The chain links TRBV6-5 to TRBJ2-2; D is perhaps TRBD2 (5 bases). Between the trimmed V and J ends, which lost 2 bases and 0 bases, there was a span of 13 bases. CDR1 and CDR2 (germline): MNHEY, SVGAGI. The CDR3 is made up of 17 amino acids.

Many counts were recorded for this clonotype. The rearrangement joins TRBV5-5 to TRBJ2-7; D is perhaps TRBD1 or TRBD2 (5 bases each). This CDR3 has 12 amino acids. CDR1 is SGHKS and CDR2 is YYEKEE in the germline V gene (reference sequence). Here the CDR3 reads CTLRDPEYEQYF. The CDR3 nucleotides are TGTACCCTCCGGGACCCCGAGTACGAGCAGTACTTC.

Comments on this clonotype: This may stem from a read error, because a much larger clone lies one nucleotide away. The chain employs TRBV7-9 and TRBJ1-2; D is perhaps TRBD1 (5 bases). The CDR3 spans 12 residues. Germline assignment: CDR1 SEHNR and CDR2 FQNEAQ (reference sequence). As DNA, the CDR3 is TGTGTCAGCAGCTTCACAGGCCACGGCTACACCTTC. It codes for CVSSFTGHGYTF.

A note on this clonotype: A much larger clonotype is one base distant, so this may be a read error. V gene TRBV5-1 combines with J gene TRBJ2-7, with D tentatively TRBD1 (5 bases). V was pared by 0 bases and J by 4 bases, with 14 bases between. Looked up from germline, CDR1 is SGHRS and CDR2 is YFSETQ. The CDR3 extends over 15 amino acids. CDR3 nucleotide sequence: TGCGCCAGCAGCTTGGCGTCAGTGGGGCTTTACGAGCAGTACTTC. This gives the protein CASSLASVGLYEQYF. The full variable domain, rest sourced from reference TRBV5-1 and TRBJ2-7, is KAGVTQTPRYLIKTRGQQVTLSCSPISGHRSVSWYQQTPGQGLQFLFEYFSETQRNKGNFPGRFSGRQFSNSRSEMNVSTLELGDSALYLCASSLASVGLYEQYFGPGTRLTVT.

At least ten counts were recorded for this clonotype. The chain uses TRBV5-5 and TRBJ1-1; D is ambiguous. The CDR3 runs to 13 residues. Germline V CDR1 and CDR2: SGHKS, YYEKEE (reference sequence). V shed 3 bases and J shed 5 bases, with 11 bases lying between them. CDR3 sequence reads: CASSSVGKTEAFF. CDR3 DNA: TGTGCCAGCAGCTCTGTCGGGAAGACTGAAGCTTTCTTT.

A remark on this clonotype: This may be a read error, as it is one base from a much larger clone. This sequence joins TRBV5-1 and TRBJ2-3; 7 bases are a match to TRBD1. This CDR3 has 15 amino acids. J lost 4 bases, V lost 9 bases, and 14 bases had no gene match. Germline loops: CDR1 SGHRS, CDR2 YFSETQ. Written as DNA, the CDR3 is TGCGCCAACACCGATCGAAGGGGGCTTGCAGATACGCAGTATTTT. Translation: CANTDRRGLADTQYF.

This clonotype has just a few counts. The V and J genes are TRBV6-2 or TRBV6-3 and TRBJ2-7, with 7 bases that match TRBD1. This CDR3 is 16 amino acids long. V lost 0 bases to trimming and J lost 2 bases; unmatched junction nucleotides: 7. Germline lookup yields CDR1 MNHEY and CDR2 SVGEGT. The CDR3 loop reads CASSYSPGQATYEQYF. CDR3 DNA: TGTGCCAGCAGTTACTCTCCCGGACAGGCAACCTACGAGCAGTACTTC.

There are many counts of this clonotype. This chain uses TRBV5-5 with TRBJ2-4, with D perhaps TRBD2 (6 bases). This CDR3 has 13 amino acids. In germline, CDR1 is SGHKS, CDR2 YYEKEE (reference sequence). V lost 4 bases and J lost 15, with 20 bases in between. CDR3 amino acids: CASSGRDWGFWYF. Written as DNA, the CDR3 is TGTGCCAGCAGCGGTCGGGACTGGGGATTTTGGTACTTC.

At least ten counts were recorded for this clonotype. V is TRBV29-1 and J is TRBJ2-1, with 11 bases aligning to TRBD1. The germline V gene encodes CDR1 SQVTM and CDR2 ANQGSEA. CDR3 size: 15 residues. The J segment lost 5 bases and the V segment lost 4 bases, leaving 7 bases of the junction unmatched. This CDR3 is CSVARGQGVDNEQFF. The CDR3 nucleotides are TGCAGCGTTGCCCGGGGACAGGGGGTCGACAATGAGCAGTTCTTC.

As for this clonotype: Possible read error: a much larger clone is one base away. The chain couples TRBV4-1 to TRBJ2-5; D remains unclear. This CDR3 spans 14 amino acids. V lost 0 bases and J 4 bases, leaving 9 bases between the germline ends. In germline, CDR1 is MGHRA, CDR2 YSYEKL. DNA for the CDR3: TGCGCCAGCAGCCAAGAACCCGGTAGAGAGACCCAGTACTTC. Its protein is CASSQEPGRETQYF.

Of note for this clonotype: One end of the junction is discordant with germline, which a read error may explain. The V call is TRBV15, the J call TRBJ2-2, with unresolved D. This CDR3 comprises 18 residues. In germline, CDR1 is LNHNV, CDR2 YYDKDF (reference sequence). CDR3 sequence: CATSRARLEDEDTGELFF. CDR3 coding DNA: TGTGCTACCAGCAGAGCCCGTTTAGAGGACGAAGACACCGGGGAGCTGTTTTTT. Drawing the rest from reference TRBV15 and TRBJ2-2, the complete variable domain is DAMVIQNPRYQVTQFGKPVTLSCSQTLNHNVMYWYQQKSSQAPKLLFHYYDKDFNNEADTPDNFQSRRPNTSFCFLDIRSPGLGDTAMYLCATSRARLEDEDTGELFFGEGSRLTVL.

In its sample, this clonotype was seen many times. The genes are TRBV20-1 and TRBJ2-1; TRBD2 agrees at 12 bases. Germline lookup yields CDR1 DFQATT and CDR2 SNEGSKA (reference sequence). Trimming took 8 bases from V and 0 from J; bases not matched to a gene: 2. The CDR3 is 14 residues long. CDR3 sequence (DNA): TGCAGTCTAGCGGGGGGGCCCTCCTACAATGAGCAGTTCTTC. It translates to CSLAGGPSYNEQFF.

This clonotype was found many times. The gene calls are TRBV7-2 and TRBJ2-3, with 7 bases that match TRBD2. In germline, CDR1 is SGHTA, CDR2 FQGNSA. The CDR3 is 19 amino acids. The V and J ends lost 1 base and 0 bases, in that order; junction bases with no gene match: 13. CDR3 region: CASSLEYHVGGFSTDTQYF. CDR3 nucleotides: TGTGCCAGCAGCTTAGAGTATCATGTGGGGGGGTTTAGCACAGATACGCAGTATTTT.

A note on this clonotype: The junction and the germline gene differ at one end; a read error may be behind it. The rearrangement uses TRBV18 and TRBJ2-7; D remains unclear. CDR1 and CDR2 from the germline V gene are KGHSH and LQKENI. This CDR3 spans 12 amino acids. This CDR3 reads CANSPTRYEQYF. Here the CDR3 DNA reads TGTGCCAACTCACCGACACGTTACGAGCAGTACTTC.

This clonotype was counted ten times or more. The chain couples TRBV5-1 to TRBJ1-1, with D maybe TRBD1 (5 bases). Germline V gene lookup returns CDR1 SGHRS and CDR2 YFSETQ. V was shortened by 5 bases and J by 1 base, with 12 bases between the two germline ends. This CDR3 is 14 amino acids long. The CDR3 protein is CASSHLQGNTEAFF. CDR3 nucleotide sequence: TGCGCCAGCAGTCATCTCCAGGGGAACACTGAAGCTTTCTTT.

This clonotype was observed many times. V is TRBV5-1 and J is TRBJ1-1, with D perhaps TRBD1 (6 bases). V was pared by 0 bases and J by 2 bases, with 14 bases between. The CDR3 is 16 residues long. Germline V gives CDR1 SGHRS, CDR2 YFSETQ. CDR3 sequence: CASSLGTRGGNTEAFF. In DNA form, the CDR3 reads TGCGCCAGCAGCTTGGGTACCAGGGGAGGTAACACTGAAGCTTTCTTT.

In this sample, this clonotype turned up many times. The gene calls are TRBV28 and TRBJ2-3; 13 nucleotides agree with TRBD2. CDR1 and CDR2 (germline): MDHEN, SYDVKM. The CDR3 spans 20 residues. Trimming at V came to 3 bases and at J to 0 bases, leaving 12 bases not matched to a gene. The DNA for the CDR3 is TGTGCCAGCAGTTTCGGAACTAGCGGGGGGGTAATTAGCAGCACAGATACGCAGTATTTT. It encodes CASSFGTSGGVISSTDTQYF.

This clonotype was found many times. V is TRBV10-3 and J is TRBJ2-3; D could derive from TRBD1 or TRBD2 (5 bases each). This CDR3 has 14 amino acids. The V gene's germline CDR1 is ENHRY and CDR2 SYGVKD. Trimming pared 3 bases from V and 0 bases from J, leaving 7 bases between. In DNA, the CDR3 is TGTGCCATCAGTGACCGGGACAGCACAGATACGCAGTATTTT. This translates into CAISDRDSTDTQYF.

This clonotype was seen only once. The DNA is omitted, as the CDR3 cannot be located on it reliably, and the CDR3 follows TCRdb's listing. The chain employs TRBV5-1 and TRBJ1-1. The CDR3 sequence runs 18 residues, both termini included. CDR1 is SGHRS and CDR2 is YFSETQ in the germline V gene. The CDR3 loop reads CASSFYICGGQRNTEAFF.